These 21 T cell receptor beta chains were sequenced from one sample in a study of post-analysis software for immune sequencing data. These receptors are not linked to any known antigen. Findings and limits, study-wide: A few TRBV segments appeared more often in patients than in controls, and TRBV5-6, TRBV5-1 and TRBV20-1 were among these.

Tagging with unique molecular identifiers was a feature of the TCR beta cDNA libraries. In TCRdb, the PCR reads were re-called with MiXCR into one record per CDR3 protein. The table records some 800,000 distinct CDR3 sequences, just over 45% of them present only once. The sequenced material came from blood. The receptors shown here come from a girl between 5 and 17 years old with multiple sclerosis.

This sequence joins TRBV12-3 or TRBV12-4 and TRBJ2-1, with a possible D match to TRBD1 (5 bases). V was pared by 5 bases and J by 6 bases, with 17 bases between. The CDR3 totals 15 residues. Written as DNA, the CDR3 is TGTGCCAGCAGTCCTTTTCAGGGTCGAGGCAATGAGCAGTTCTTC. Protein: CASSPFQGRGNEQFF.

This sequence joins TRBV15 and TRBJ1-4; no firm D call. V shed 0 bases and J shed 3 bases, with 11 bases lying between them. This CDR3 comprises 16 residues. Germline V gene lookup returns CDR1 LNHNV and CDR2 YYDKDF (reference sequence). CDR3 bases: TGTGCCACCAGCAGAGATCTTGCGGGGTCTAATGAAAAACTGTTTTTT. Translation: CATSRDLAGSNEKLFF.

The sample holds many counts of this clonotype. At one end the junction does not follow the germline gene, possibly because of a read error. This chain joins TRBV5-1 and TRBJ2-2; no clear D gene. The germline V gene has CDR1 SGHRS and CDR2 YFSETQ. CDR3 size: 12 residues. The CDR3 DNA sequence: TGTGCCAGCAGCTCGAACACCGGGGAGCTGTTTTTT. It yields the protein CASSSNTGELFF. Full variable domain (rest looked up from reference TRBV5-1 and TRBJ2-2): KAGVTQTPRYLIKTRGQQVTLSCSPISGHRSVSWYQQTPGQGLQFLFEYFSETQRNKGNFPGRFSGRQFSNSRSEMNVSTLELGDSALYLCASSSNTGELFFGEGSRLTVL.

V usage is TRBV6-5 and J usage is TRBJ2-1; D gene uncertain. The CDR3 is made up of 11 amino acids. Trimming cost V 7 bases and J 7 bases, with 8 bases left between them. Germline CDR1 and CDR2: MNHEY and SVGAGI. The chain's CDR3 is CASTNRNEQFF. CDR3 nucleotide sequence: TGTGCCAGCACCAACCGGAATGAGCAGTTCTTC.

This chain connects TRBV29-1 to TRBJ1-1; unclear D gene. The CDR3 covers 13 residues. Looked up from germline, CDR1 is SQVTM and CDR2 is ANQGSEA. With 4 bases removed from V and 10 bases from J, the gap between germline ends came to 19 bases. The CDR3 DNA is TGCAGCGTTGTATGGCAGGAGGAAAAGGGAGCTTTCTTT. It is translated as CSVVWQEEKGAFF.

The rearrangement links TRBV29-1 to TRBJ2-3, with 14 bases that match TRBD2. Germline assignment: CDR1 SQVTM and CDR2 ANQGSEA. V shed 7 bases and J 6 bases; nucleotides not matched to a gene: 9. This CDR3 is built from 15 residues. In DNA form, the CDR3 reads TGCAGCGCCCGGGGACTAGCGGGAGTGAGGGATACGCAGTATTTT. It specifies CSARGLAGVRDTQYF.

There are many counts of this clonotype. The rearrangement uses TRBV4-1 and TRBJ2-1; 7 bases match TRBD2. J gave up 9 bases and V 0 bases, and 11 bases lay outside the gene matches. Germline assignment: CDR1 MGHRA and CDR2 YSYEKL. The CDR3 covers 16 residues. The CDR3 sequence: CASSQEGGRVGGEQFF. The CDR3 DNA sequence: TGCGCCAGCAGCCAAGAGGGCGGGAGAGTGGGTGGTGAGCAGTTCTTC.

CDR3 in amino acids: CASSLTTASTDTQYF. The CDR3, as DNA: TGTGCCAGCAGTCTTACGACAGCTAGCACAGATACGCAGTATTTT. The gene calls are TRBV28 and TRBJ2-3, with TRBD1 as a possible D gene (5 bases). Germline-derived CDR1 and CDR2 are MDHEN and SYDVKM. The germline V and J ends were trimmed by 5 bases and 0 bases, with 12 bases remaining between them. The CDR3 runs 15 residues.

J is TRBJ2-3 and V is TRBV7-9, with D unresolved. This CDR3 is 14 amino acids long. CDR1 and CDR2 (germline): SEHNR, FQNEAQ (reference sequence). The V and J ends lost 2 bases and 2 bases respectively, with 8 bases between them. The CDR3 loop is CASSLFRVTDTQYF. In DNA, the CDR3 is TGTGCCAGCAGCTTATTTAGAGTCACAGATACGCAGTATTTT. Looking up the rest from reference TRBV7-9 and TRBJ2-3 gives the full variable domain: DTGVSQNPRHKITKRGQNVTFRCDPISEHNRLYWYRQTLGQGPEFLTYFQNEAQLEKSRLLSDRFSAERPKGSFSTLEIQRTEQGDSAMYLCASSLFRVTDTQYFGPGTRLTVL.

This clonotype occurred a few times. This chain links TRBV12-3 or TRBV12-4 with TRBJ2-3; 13 bases align to TRBD2. The V segment lost 6 bases and the J segment 4 bases; nucleotides outside the gene matches: 1. This CDR3 spans 14 amino acids. The CDR3 loop reads CASRTSGRSDTQYF. CDR3 DNA: TGTGCCAGCAGGACTAGCGGGAGGTCAGATACGCAGTATTTT.

This clonotype appeared many times. This chain uses TRBV11-2 with TRBJ2-7; the match to TRBD2 covers 10 bases. This CDR3 has 14 residues. J was trimmed by 3 bases and V by 10 bases; bases with no gene match: 9. Germline loops: CDR1 SGHAT, CDR2 FQNNGV. The CDR3 loop is CATKLAGDLYEQYF. For the CDR3, the DNA is TGTGCCACAAAGCTAGCGGGAGATCTCTACGAGCAGTACTTC.

The V gene is TRBV27, the J gene TRBJ2-5; TRBD1 aligns across 12 bases. Looked up from germline, CDR1 is MNHEY and CDR2 is SMNVEV (reference sequence). With V trimmed by 6 bases and J by 5 bases, 13 bases remained unmatched. The CDR3 sequence is 17 residues long. Here the CDR3 DNA reads TGTGCCAGCAGCCGCCGGGACAGGGGGCTCTCATGGGAGACCCAGTACTTC. It translates to CASSRRDRGLSWETQYF.

The chain combines TRBV20-1 with TRBJ2-1; tentative D call: TRBD2 (6 bases). This CDR3 has 11 amino acids. The ends were cut back, 6 bases at V and 14 bases at J, with 17 bases in the middle. CDR1 is DFQATT and CDR2 is SNEGSKA in the germline V gene (reference sequence). CDR3 nucleotides: TGCAGTGCCCCCTCGGGGGTCTCCAAGTTCTTC. Translated, it gives CSAPSGVSKFF.

CDR3 bases: TGTGCCAGCAGCGTAGAGGGCGGGAGGGGACCAAACAATGAGCAGTTCTTC. It is translated as CASSVEGGRGPNNEQFF. V gene TRBV9 combines with J gene TRBJ2-1; TRBD2 matches 9 bases. The V and J ends lost 0 bases and 5 bases, in that order; junction bases with no gene match: 9. The CDR3 spans 17 residues. Germline values: CDR1 SGDLS, CDR2 YYNGEE.

This rearrangement joins TRBV6-5 to TRBJ1-2; 8 nucleotides match TRBD1. From germline, CDR1 is MNHEY and CDR2 SVGAGI. Trimming removed 6 bases from V and 3 bases from J; junction bases left unmatched: 12. The CDR3 runs 16 residues. The CDR3: CASSPTGAVSYYGYTF. The CDR3 DNA follows: TGTGCCAGCAGCCCGACAGGGGCAGTGTCCTACTATGGCTACACCTTC.

V gene TRBV7-2 combines with J gene TRBJ2-4; 11 bases map to TRBD1. Matching the DNA end better, TRBJ2-7 makes the J call doubtful. Germline CDR1 SGHTA, CDR2 FQGNSA. The CDR3 runs to 15 residues. In nucleotides, the CDR3 is TGTGCCAGCAGCTTAGACCGGGACAGGGGGACCGAGCAGTACTTC. It translates to CASSLDRDRGTEQYF.

Only a few counts were recorded for this clonotype. V and J are TRBV6-5 and TRBJ1-4; 10 bases agree with TRBD1. CDR3 size: 15 residues. With V trimmed by 0 bases and J by 8 bases, 3 bases remained unmatched. Germline V gene data show CDR1 as MNHEY and CDR2 as SVGAGI. The DNA of the CDR3 is TGTGCCAGCAGTTACTCGGGACAGGGGAGGGAAAAACTGTTTTTT. It encodes CASSYSGQGREKLFF.

Here the CDR3 reads CASSFWRWPYNEQFF. Written as DNA, the CDR3 is TGTGCCAGCAGCTTCTGGAGGTGGCCCTACAATGAGCAGTTCTTC. The rearrangement joins TRBV5-6 to TRBJ2-1, with D tentatively TRBD2 (5 bases). V lost 2 bases and J lost 2, with 11 bases in between. CDR1 SGHDT and CDR2 YYEEEE come from the germline V gene. This CDR3 region has 15 residues.

The V call is TRBV7-6, the J call TRBJ2-1, with 11 positions matching TRBD2. Unmatched junction bases numbered 8, after V lost 5 bases and J lost 8 bases. The CDR3 is 15 residues long. Germline CDR1 SGHVS, CDR2 FNYEAQ. As DNA, the CDR3 is TGTGCCAGCAGCGATAGCGGGAGGGCCGAGGATGAGCAGTTCTTC. Residues: CASSDSGRAEDEQFF.

J is TRBJ1-6 and V is TRBV5-1, with TRBD1 identical over 9 bases. Germline CDR1 SGHRS, CDR2 YFSETQ. The junction had 5 bases not matched to a gene; V was cut back by 5 bases and J by 8 bases. CDR3 length: 14 amino acids. CDR3 in amino acids: CASRSGDRDSPLHF. Written as DNA, the CDR3 is TGCGCCAGCAGGTCCGGGGACAGGGATTCACCCCTCCACTTT.

A remark on this clonotype: The junction departs from germline at one end; a sequencing error may be responsible. The chain uses TRBV20-1 and TRBJ2-5; D ambiguous. From germline, CDR1 is DFQATT and CDR2 SNEGSKA (reference sequence). CDR3 size: 11 residues. CDR3 sequence: CRASKQETQYF. Here the CDR3 DNA reads TGCAGGGCTAGTAAGCAAGAGACCCAGTACTTC.